Given below is one T cell receptor beta chain in context. In the original analysis: Amplification with reference gene primers provided the estimates of nucleated cell counts. The data were produced by immunoSEQ multiplex PCR, yet TCRdb's version contains in-frame clones alone and is incomplete. That table gives V, J and clone size, and the DNA gave D and trimming. The table records more than 85,000 clones, around 81% of them present only once. Germline-derived CDR1 and CDR2 are SGHVS and FQNEAQ. The length of the CDR3 is 16 residues. Unmatched junction bases numbered 6, after V lost 1 base and J lost 2 bases. This specimen belongs to a study of blood T cell repertoires in COVID-19. Turning to the study itself: Samples of COVID-19 (acute and convalescent) were obtained from the United States, Italy and Spain. Sources were T cells, B-cell-depleted T cells, or PBMCs; the material itself was cDNA or gDNA.

The chain employs TRBV7-8 and TRBJ2-5, with 8 nucleotides matching TRBD2. The clonotype was recovered from a man aged 60-69 years with acute or convalescent COVID-19. Sample: peripheral blood. CDR3 in amino acids: CASSLVGASGQETQYF. In nucleotides, the CDR3 is TGTGCCAGCAGCTTAGTCGGGGCTAGCGGGCAAGAGACCCAGTACTTC.